These T cell receptor beta chains were read from a single sample in a study of human T cells and chemical hapten exposure. TCRdb fed the RACE reads into MiXCR, producing one record per CDR3 protein. The sample contains a few hundred thousand distinct CDR3 sequences, roughly 6.3% of which appear only once. The source material was whole blood, sampled in connection with sensitization to the hapten diphenylcyclopropenone (DPC). The source of these receptors is a young woman with alopecia areata. Some clones in this sample may be carry-over from other donors' samples. Each CDR3 is given with its conserved first and last residue. A D gene is named only where the DNA matches it firmly. Only some rows state a clone size, as once, few, many or a class for expanded clones.

D gene	clone size	J gene	V gene	CDR3 DNA	CDR3 protein
-	-	TRBJ1-1	TRBV10-3	TGTGCCATCAGTGAACAGGGTGTCGGCACTGAAGCTTTCTTT	CAISEQGVGTEAFF
-	many	TRBJ1-3	TRBV6-2/TRBV6-3	TGTGCCAGCAGTTACTCCCTACCTTCCGGAAACACCATATATTTT	CASSYSLPSGNTIYF
TRBD1	many	TRBJ1-5	TRBV20-1	TGCAGTGCTAGAGTAGGACAGGGTATTCAGCCCCAGCATTTT	CSARVGQGIQPQHF
TRBD1	few	TRBJ2-5	TRBV27	TGTGCCAGCAGTCTCTGGACAGGGCAGGAGACCCAGTACTTC	CASSLWTGQETQYF
TRBD1	many	TRBJ1-1	TRBV27	TGTGCCAGCAGTTTATACGCCACACTCGGACAGGGTAAAGTTGAAGCTTTCTTT	CASSLYATLGQGKVEAFF
-	-	TRBJ2-3	TRBV20-1	TGCAGTGCCTCGATTAGCACAGATACGCAGTATTTT	CSASISTDTQYF
-	many	TRBJ1-5	TRBV9	TGTGCCAGCAGCGTAGATGGACAGCCGAACCAGCCCCAGCATTTT	CASSVDGQPNQPQHF
TRBD1	few	TRBJ2-3	TRBV7-6	TGTGCCAGCAGCTTGGGGACAGGGAGGGGCACAGATACGCAGTATTTT	CASSLGTGRGTDTQYF
TRBD1	few	TRBJ2-1	TRBV4-2	TGTGCCAGCAGCCAAGGGCAGGGGGCGGTGAGTGAGCAGTTCTTC	CASSQGQGAVSEQFF
-	many	TRBJ1-5	TRBV24-1	TGTGCCACCAGTGATTCCTCCGCGAATCAGCCCCAGCATTTT	CATSDSSANQPQHF
-	-	TRBJ2-2	TRBV6-6	TGTGCCAGCAGTTACTCAGAGTCGAGCGGGGAGCTGTTTTTT	CASSYSESSGELFF
-	few	TRBJ2-2	TRBV7-3	TGTGCCAGCAGTCGAGGGCCCGCGAACACCGGGGAGCTGTTTTTC	CASSRGPANTGELFF
TRBD2	-	TRBJ2-5	TRBV12-3/TRBV12-4	TGTGCCAGCAGGTCCCTACTAGCGGGGGGCCAAGAGACCCAGTACTTC	CASRSLLAGGQETQYF
-	-	TRBJ2-1	TRBV10-3	TGTGCCATCGGCCTAAATGACAATGAGCAGTTCTTC	CAIGLNDNEQFF
-	-	TRBJ1-4	TRBV6-1	TGTGCCAGCACCACCAAGGGATGGGGAAGGGGAACTAATGAAAAACTGTTTTTT	CASTTKGWGRGTNEKLFF
TRBD1	many	TRBJ2-1	TRBV29-1	TGCAGCTCCTCGGTTTCGACAGGGAATGAGCAGTTCTTC	CSSSVSTGNEQFF
TRBD1	-	TRBJ2-3	TRBV5-5	TGTGCCAGCAGCGGAGGGACAGGGGGATCTAGCACAGATACGCAGTATTTT	CASSGGTGGSSTDTQYF
-	few	TRBJ2-3	TRBV6-4	TGTGCCAGCAGCGCTGCTCCCGAAAGCACAGATACGCAGTATTTT	CASSAAPESTDTQYF
TRBD2	many	TRBJ2-1	TRBV7-2	TGTGCCAGCAGCGGTCGTGGCATAAATAGACTAGCGGTCTCCTACAATGAGCAGTTCTTC	CASSGRGINRLAVSYNEQFF
-	many	TRBJ1-2	TRBV4-3	TGCGCCAGCAGCCAGGGCGGTCTAGCCGGTGGCTACACCTTC	CASSQGGLAGGYTF
TRBD1	-	TRBJ2-5	TRBV7-6	TGTGCCAGCAGCTTAGCTCCGGACAGGGGACAAGAGACCCAGTACTTC	CASSLAPDRGQETQYF
TRBD2	-	TRBJ2-3	TRBV28	TGTGCCAGCAGTCCGGGACTAGCGGGGGGCGACACAGATACGCAGTATTTT	CASSPGLAGGDTDTQYF
-	few	TRBJ2-2	TRBV2	TGTGCCAGCAGTGAAGCGCCCGGACTGGCAACCGGGGAGCTGTTTTTT	CASSEAPGLATGELFF
TRBD1	many	TRBJ1-1	TRBV27	TGTGCCAGCAGTGTTAACAGGGGGCCCATCCTTACTGAAGCTTTCTTT	CASSVNRGPILTEAFF
-	many	TRBJ2-3	TRBV6-2/TRBV6-3	TGTGCCAGCCGACTAGGAGAAGATACGCAGTATTTT	CASRLGEDTQYF
TRBD1	many	TRBJ1-4	TRBV18	TGTGCCAGCTCACGGGACAGGGATGAAAAACTGTTTTTT	CASSRDRDEKLFF